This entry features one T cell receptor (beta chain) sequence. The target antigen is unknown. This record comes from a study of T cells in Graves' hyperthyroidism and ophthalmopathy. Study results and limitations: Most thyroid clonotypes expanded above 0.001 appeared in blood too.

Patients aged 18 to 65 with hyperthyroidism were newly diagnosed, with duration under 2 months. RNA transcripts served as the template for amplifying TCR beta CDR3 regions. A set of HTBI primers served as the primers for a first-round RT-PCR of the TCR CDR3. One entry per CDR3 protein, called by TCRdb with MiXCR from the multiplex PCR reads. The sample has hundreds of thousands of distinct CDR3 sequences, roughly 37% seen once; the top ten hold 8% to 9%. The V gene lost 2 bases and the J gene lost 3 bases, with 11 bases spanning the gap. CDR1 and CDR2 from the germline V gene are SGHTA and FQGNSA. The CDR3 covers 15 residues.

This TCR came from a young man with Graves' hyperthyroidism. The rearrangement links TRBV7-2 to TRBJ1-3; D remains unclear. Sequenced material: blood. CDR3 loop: CASSLIAGYGNTIYF. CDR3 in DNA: TGTGCCAGCAGCTTAATAGCGGGATATGGAAACACCATATATTTT.